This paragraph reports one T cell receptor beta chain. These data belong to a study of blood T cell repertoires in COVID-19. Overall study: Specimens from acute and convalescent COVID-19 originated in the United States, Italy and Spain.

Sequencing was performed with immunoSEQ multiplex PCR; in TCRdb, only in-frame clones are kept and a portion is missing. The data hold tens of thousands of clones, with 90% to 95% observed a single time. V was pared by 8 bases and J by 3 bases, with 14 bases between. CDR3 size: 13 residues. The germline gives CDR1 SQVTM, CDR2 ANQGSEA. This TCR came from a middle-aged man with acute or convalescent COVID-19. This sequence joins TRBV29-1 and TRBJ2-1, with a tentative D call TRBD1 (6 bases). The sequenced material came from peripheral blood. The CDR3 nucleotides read TGCAGCCTGGAACTAGGGGGCTACAATGAGCAGTTCTTC. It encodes CSLELGGYNEQFF.